This TCR beta chain was found in a study of T cells in Graves' hyperthyroidism and ophthalmopathy. About the study: Peripheral blood collection took place at initial diagnosis, before any treatment.

J gave up 6 bases and V 2 bases, and 5 bases lay outside the gene matches. Germline loops: CDR1 LGHDT, CDR2 YNNKEL (reference sequence). CDR3 length equals 14 residues. It was RNA transcripts that yielded the amplified TCR beta CDR3 regions. HTBI primers drove first-round RT-PCR of the TCR CDR3. TCRdb processed the multiplex PCR reads anew with MiXCR; each CDR3 protein has one entry. The top ten clones hold roughly 4.8% of a sample with about 420,000 distinct CDR3 sequences, approximately 13% of them seen once. A lack of ophthalmopathy progression within 18 months defined stable Graves' hyperthyroidism. This clonotype came up many times.

The chain links TRBV3-1 to TRBJ1-2; 8 bases line up with TRBD1. The sequence was obtained from a woman younger than 35 with Graves' hyperthyroidism. The sample was blood. CDR3 nucleotide sequence: TGTGCCAGCAGCCAAATCCCGACAGGGGATGGCTACACCTTC. Translating it yields CASSQIPTGDGYTF.